The present TCR beta chain was sequenced within a study of T-cell memory formation after mild COVID-19 (dated by TCRdb to about 2021). Turning to the overall study: TCR sequence clusters from the two donors were found to be largely donor specific. Two young, previously healthy adult volunteers, one female and one male, were included in the cohort. In a couple of donors, T-cell clones that expanded and contracted after mild COVID-19 were tracked by sequencing TCRalpha and TCRbeta repertoires over time. Overall results and qualifications from the work: Contracting CD4+ clones turned up mainly in the CM and EM memory subsets, whereas EMRA was where CD8+ clones were enriched. Some responding clones were found in pre-infection memory, which suggests that pre-existing cross-reactive memory T cells took part in the SARS-CoV-2 response. Only a couple of mild cases were covered in the study, and larger cohorts including severe cases with pre-infection samples were considered necessary. SARS-CoV-2 specificity of the second-wave clones peaking on day 37 was not confirmed. Balanced CD4/CD8 phenotypes were observed for clones contracting from day 15 to 85, whereas a bias towards CD4+ was observed for a second wave of clones expanding from day 15 to 37.

CDR1 SGHTA and CDR2 FQGNSA were looked up in the germline V gene. V gives up 1 base and J gives up 1 base, and the segment between their germline ends measures 8 bases. Measured from the cysteine to the phenylalanine, the CDR3 is 14 residues long. The CDR3 DNA has 42 bases and is translated from base 1. The data were produced on an Illumina NovaSeq 6000. TCRalpha and TCRbeta cDNA libraries were built by 5'RACE with constant-segment primers, adding sample barcodes and unique molecular identifiers. RNA was extracted from every sample with Trizol reagent. The libraries were amplified in two PCR steps, and the second step added a second sample barcode and Illumina TruSeq adapters. Sequencing of the libraries was done on an Illumina NovaSeq, producing 2 x 150 bp paired-end reads. In the authors' own workflow: Demultiplexing of reads and collapsing into UMI-guided consensus sequences were performed with migec v1.2.7. Using mixcr v2.1.11, UMI consensuses were aligned to TRA and TRB V and J templates and then assembled into clonotypes. Expanded or contracted clonotypes were those called significant by both edgeR and NoisET, with noise models trained on biological replicates. For edgeR calls, a false discovery rate-adjusted p below 0.01 and a log2 fold-change threshold of 1 were applied. PCA with hierarchical clustering of max-normalized trajectories of the 1000 most abundant clonotypes was used as exploratory dynamics analysis. Each responding clone was given a CD4 or CD8 phenotype based on the CD4+ and CD8+ repertoires, which had been sequenced separately. TCRdb took the public reads, trimmed them with fastp at Q25, ran MiXCR for clone calling and kept in-frame beta chains. Identical CDR3 proteins give one entry, which carries the most common genes and DNA. These V and J calls originate from TCRdb's pipeline instead of the authors' own analysis. This sample comprises some 62,000 distinct CDR3 sequences, 9.3% of them detected only once. About 1.1% of the sample rests with the top ten.

PBMCs were isolated by Ficoll-Paque density gradient centrifugation. On this clonotype: The target of this receptor is not known. Base qualities were left out, and no much larger clone turns up one base away.

The chain is made from TRBV7-2 and TRBJ2-7, with TRBD2 perhaps the D gene, on 6 matching bases. Sequencing was performed on PBMCs or a T cell subset sorted from them (not recorded which). The receptor's source is a man aged 18-30 years who had mild COVID-19 (a few samples of this study predate the infection). The sample titles of this study are shuffled in the database, so cell type and time point are left out; the donor was told from shared clones. CDR3 region: CASSLVAGSYEQYF. The base sequence is TGTGCCAGCAGCTTAGTGGCGGGGTCCTACGAGCAGTACTTC.